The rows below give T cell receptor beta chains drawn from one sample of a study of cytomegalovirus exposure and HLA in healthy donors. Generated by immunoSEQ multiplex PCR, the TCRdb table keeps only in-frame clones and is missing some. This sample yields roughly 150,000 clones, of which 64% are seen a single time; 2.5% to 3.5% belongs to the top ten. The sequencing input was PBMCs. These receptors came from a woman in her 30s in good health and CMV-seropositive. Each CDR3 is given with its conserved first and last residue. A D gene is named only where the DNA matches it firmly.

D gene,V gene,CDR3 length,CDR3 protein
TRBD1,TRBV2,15,CASSRTGGDNEKLFF
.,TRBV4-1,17,CASSERHIGLKTYEQYF
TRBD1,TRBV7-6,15,CASSQQGSVGTEAFF
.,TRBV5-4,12,CASSLDGWGYTF
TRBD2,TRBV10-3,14,CAIGLAGGVDTQYF
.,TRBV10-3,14,CAISKNAQVVTQYF
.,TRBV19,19,CASSMYRQAHFPPNYGYTF
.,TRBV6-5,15,CASSYAGIDNQPQHF
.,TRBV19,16,CASSTNRWGRPTEAFF
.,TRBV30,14,CAWSFPGAQVGYTF
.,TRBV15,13,CATSRDWPYEQYF
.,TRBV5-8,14,CASRLGGAIYEQYF
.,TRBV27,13,CASRYNSNQPQHF
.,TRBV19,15,CASSSPGSHNEKLFF
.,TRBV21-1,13,CASSREGGNEQFF
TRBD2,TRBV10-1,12,CASENGGNEQFF
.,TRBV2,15,CASMFSGQTNEKLFF
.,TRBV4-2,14,CATQRYGGANEQFF
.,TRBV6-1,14,CASRAAGNYNEQFF
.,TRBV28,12,CASQGSGDTQYF